This note documents a single T cell receptor (beta chain) sequence. These data come from a study of blood T cell repertoires in COVID-19. The overall study: Acute and convalescent COVID-19 samples came from the United States, Italy and Spain. Sources were T cells, B-cell-depleted T cells, or PBMCs; the material itself was cDNA or gDNA.

V shed 0 bases and J shed 2 bases, with 14 bases lying between them. This CDR3 comprises 16 residues. In germline, CDR1 is SGHKS, CDR2 YYEKEE (reference sequence). In the source study's methods: Using reference gene primer amplification, nucleated cell counts were estimated. Here immunoSEQ multiplex PCR was the method, and the copy in TCRdb shows in-frame clones only, minus some. Clone size and V and J calls were adopted from that table, with D and trimming inferred from the DNA. The profile shows about 180,000 clones, around 85% of them singletons. This rearrangement joins TRBV5-5 to TRBJ1-2; D not resolved. The sample taken for sequencing was peripheral blood. The sequence derives from a human donor with active or convalescent COVID-19. The donor label of this sample is uncertain. Written as DNA, the CDR3 is TGTGCCAGCAGCTTGGAGGCGGCCTCTCCCAACTATGGCTACACCTTC. Amino acid sequence: CASSLEAASPNYGYTF. Supplemented by reference TRBV5-5 and TRBJ1-2, the full variable domain reads DAGVTQSPTHLIKTRGQQVTLRCSPISGHKSVSWYQQVLGQGPQFIFQYYEKEERGRGNFPDRFSARQFPNYSSELNVNALLLGDSALYLCASSLEAASPNYGYTFGSGTRLTVV.